The rows below give T cell receptor beta chains drawn from one sample of a study of vaccination and CD4 T cells after COVID-19. TCRdb analysed the PCR reads with MiXCR anew, one entry per CDR3 protein. Among roughly 15,000 distinct CDR3 sequences listed, 73% were seen once. For these TCRs, the target antigens are not known. Sequencing was done on a sample of CD4+ T cells from blood, cultured in vitro. These TCRs come from a human donor who had recovered from COVID-19. The CDR3 runs from the conserved cysteine through the conserved F or W. A D gene is named only where the DNA matches it firmly. The size field is filled for only some rows; it gives once, few, many or a size class.

v_call,j_call,clone_size,d_call,cdr3_aa,cdr3_nt
TRBV20-1,TRBJ1-1,.,.,CSARSMGNTEAFF,TGCAGTGCTAGGTCGATGGGGAACACTGAAGCTTTCTTT
TRBV5-8,TRBJ1-1,once,TRBD1,CASSLAGQGNTEAFF,TGTGCCAGCAGCTTGGCTGGACAGGGGAACACTGAAGCTTTCTTT
TRBV19,TRBJ2-7,.,TRBD1,CGSQGASYEQYF,TGTGGTTCCCAGGGGGCTAGCTACGAGCAGTACTTC
TRBV6-2/TRBV6-3,TRBJ2-1,.,.,CASDGGLNSYNEQFF,TGTGCCAGCGACGGGGGACTGAACTCCTACAATGAGCAGTTCTTC
TRBV19,TRBJ1-1,.,.,CASSIGPTNTEAFF,TGTGCCAGTAGTATCGGACCCACGAACACTGAAGCTTTCTTT
TRBV27,TRBJ2-7,.,.,CASSGRLAYEQYF,TGTGCCAGCAGTGGACGGCTAGCCTACGAGCAGTACTTC
TRBV2,TRBJ1-1,.,.,CASTAEKNTEAFF,TGTGCCAGCACGGCGGAAAAGAACACTGAAGCTTTCTTT
TRBV7-6,TRBJ2-5,.,TRBD2,CASSRGLAGGPGQGETQYF,TGTGCCAGCAGCCGGGGACTAGCGGGAGGGCCGGGTCAGGGGGAGACCCAGTACTTC
TRBV20-1,TRBJ2-2,.,.,CSASDPATGELFF,TGCAGTGCTAGTGATCCGGCCACCGGGGAGCTGTTTTTT
TRBV6-2/TRBV6-3,TRBJ1-5,.,.,CASSYSMVSSNQPQHF,TGTGCCAGCAGTTACTCGATGGTTTCTAGCAATCAGCCCCAGCATTTT